These T cell receptor beta chains were read from a single sample in a study of preoperative IRX-2 immunotherapy in early breast cancer. The repertoire was sequenced with immunoSEQ multiplex PCR; TCRdb's copy has only in-frame clones and lacks some. Of roughly 99,000 clones listed, 70% to 90% are singletons. This material consisted of tumor tissue, taken after IRX-2 immunotherapy. These receptors all stem from a human donor with breast cancer. CDR3s include the opening cysteine and the closing phenylalanine or tryptophan.

v_call,j_call,cdr3_aa
TRBV23-1,TRBJ2-1,CASEEVQSVFYNEQFF
TRBV11-3,TRBJ2-3,CASSLTRPGLAGELDTQYF
TRBV6-8,TRBJ2-1,CASSPLAGAVTSSYNEQFF
TRBV5-1,TRBJ1-3,CASRAAGAPGNTIYF
TRBV29-1,TRBJ2-5,CSVVRGAAATETQYF
TRBV15,TRBJ2-1,CATSRDKTDNEQFF
TRBV19,TRBJ1-5,CASSEFIRINQPQHF
TRBV14,TRBJ1-1,CASSQDGRGNTEAFF
TRBV9,TRBJ1-6,CASSGAAAGTGNSPLHF
TRBV18,TRBJ2-5,CASSPRATVRKTQYF
TRBV5-1,TRBJ2-2,CASSLAGPNTGELFF
TRBV16,TRBJ1-4,CASSATRGGEKLFF
TRBV11-3,TRBJ1-5,CASSLDTGGKLPQHF
TRBV1,TRBJ2-7,CASSQDQGLAGSLGEQYF
TRBV5-1,TRBJ2-3,CASSFYPGLPTDTQYF
TRBV19,TRBJ2-5,CASSPQQGAGETQYF
TRBV7-6,TRBJ2-1,CASTGLAGSYNEQFF
TRBV6-8,TRBJ1-5,CASSPGGHPNQPQHF